One and the same sample provided the 10 T cell receptor beta chains below, sequenced in a study of T cell repertoires in cytomegalovirus infection. Each CDR3 protein is one row after TCRdb ran MiXCR on the reads. The sample lists fewer than 1,000,000 distinct CDR3 sequences, 30% to 40% occurring once. Antigen specificity for these receptors is unknown. The sequences come from cultured CD8+ T cells from PBMCs, collected from culture after CMV antigen stimulation. Source of these receptors: a human donor in good health (CMV status not recorded). Some clones in this sample may be carry-over from other donors' samples.

The chain is built from TRBV29-1 and TRBJ1-1; D uncertain. V was cut by 6 bases and J by 5 bases, with 13 bases left in between. CDR3 length equals 12 residues. Looked up from germline, CDR1 is SQVTM and CDR2 is ANQGSEA. DNA for the CDR3: TGCAGCGTCCCCAAGACCGCTACTGAAGCTTTCTTT. Translated, it gives CSVPKTATEAFF.

The sample holds one count of this clonotype. The V and J genes are TRBV7-9 and TRBJ2-7; 7 bases are a match to TRBD1. Germline-derived CDR1 and CDR2 are SEHNR and FQNEAQ (reference sequence). The CDR3 is 16 amino acids. V was pared by 1 base and J by 2 bases, with 8 bases of the junction left unmatched. The CDR3 spells CASSLEGQDPTYEQYF. CDR3 coding DNA: TGTGCCAGCAGCTTAGAAGGACAGGACCCAACCTACGAGCAGTACTTC.

This clonotype appeared a few times. V is TRBV7-6 and J is TRBJ2-1; TRBD2 agrees at 11 bases. Germline CDR1 is SGHVS and CDR2 is FNYEAQ. The CDR3 loop spans 15 amino acids. The V segment lost 3 bases and the J segment 7 bases; nucleotides outside the gene matches: 5. This CDR3 is CASSLGSGGGNEQFF. As DNA, the CDR3 is TGTGCCAGCAGCTTGGGTAGCGGGGGGGGAAATGAGCAGTTCTTC.

This chain uses TRBV7-9 with TRBJ2-2, with a tentative D call TRBD2 (5 bases). Germline CDR1 is SEHNR and CDR2 is FQNEAQ (reference sequence). CDR3 size: 22 residues. V dropped 5 bases and J dropped 3 bases, with 34 bases sitting between them. In nucleotides, the CDR3 is TGTGCCAGCAGCCTTCGCATGGGGATATGGGGTCCGGAGGAGTCAGACACCGGGGAGCTGTTTTTT. Amino acid sequence: CASSLRMGIWGPEESDTGELFF.

The chain links TRBV2 to TRBJ1-4; 10 nucleotides line up with TRBD1. Trimming took 7 bases from V and 0 from J; bases not matched to a gene: 11. The germline V gene encodes CDR1 SNHLY and CDR2 FYNNEI. The CDR3 contains 18 residues. CDR3 sequence (DNA): TGTGCCAGCACCTGGGACAGGGGTACGGTCACAACTAATGAAAAACTGTTTTTT. This encodes CASTWDRGTVTTNEKLFF.

V gene TRBV6-5 combines with J gene TRBJ1-1, with D tentatively TRBD1 (5 bases). Per germline, CDR1 MNHEY and CDR2 SVGAGI. The CDR3 has 15 residues. V lost 2 bases and J 4 bases, leaving 14 bases between the germline ends. The CDR3 here is CASSYPGRGGTEAFF. The CDR3, as DNA: TGTGCCAGCAGTTACCCCGGACGGGGCGGCACTGAAGCTTTCTTT.

This clonotype turned up a few times. V gene TRBV7-6 combines with J gene TRBJ1-2, with TRBD1 matching over 8 bases. The CDR3 runs to 16 residues. J lost 7 bases, V lost 2 bases, and 12 bases had no gene match. The germline V gene encodes CDR1 SGHVS and CDR2 FNYEAQ. The CDR3 here is CASSLTTMDRVSGYTF. CDR3 DNA: TGTGCCAGCAGCTTAACAACCATGGACAGGGTTTCTGGCTACACCTTC.

Comments on this clonotype: Germline and junction disagree at one end, which may indicate a read error. V is TRBV4-1 and J is TRBJ2-2; no definite D call. This CDR3 contains 15 residues. CDR1 MGHRA and CDR2 YSYEKL come from the germline V gene. The CDR3 DNA reads TGTGCCAGCAGCCAAGAGGCATTGAACACCGGGGAGCTGTTTTTT. Translating gives CASSQEALNTGELFF.

This clonotype came up many times. The chain links TRBV10-3 to TRBJ1-1, with D uncertain. V shed 2 bases and J shed 6 bases, with 10 bases lying between them. This CDR3 region has 13 residues. CDR1 ENHRY and CDR2 SYGVKD come from the germline V gene. The CDR3 region is CAISEKPLSEAFF. The DNA for the CDR3 is TGTGCCATCAGTGAGAAGCCCCTCTCTGAAGCTTTCTTT.

The chain links TRBV5-8 to TRBJ1-5; 8 nucleotides agree with TRBD1. CDR3 length equals 14 residues. V trimming: 2 bases; J trimming: 5 bases; junction bases outside the gene matches: 3. Germline CDR1 is SGHTS and CDR2 is YDEGEE. CDR3: CASSFRGRDQPQHF. In DNA, the CDR3 is TGTGCCAGCAGCTTCAGGGGGCGAGATCAGCCCCAGCATTTT. Variable domain in full (rest from reference TRBV5-8 and TRBJ1-5): EAGVTQSPTHLIKTRGQQATLRCSPISGHTSVYWYQQALGLGLQFLLWYDEGEERNRGNFPPRFSGRQFPNYSSELNVNALELEDSALYLCASSFRGRDQPQHFGDGTRLSIL.